Presented here are 6 T cell receptor beta chains from one specimen sequenced in a study of T cells in Graves' hyperthyroidism and ophthalmopathy (dated by TCRdb to between 2017 and 2020). Libraries were made using multiplex PCR. The reads were generated on an Illumina HiSeq 2000. The TCR beta CDR3 regions were amplified from the RNA transcripts. The first round of RT-PCR for the TCR CDR3 was performed with the HTBI primer set and the Qiagen OneStep RT-PCR kit. TCRdb trimmed the raw reads at Q25, called clones with MiXCR and kept productive beta chains. Records with the same CDR3 protein are collapsed into one entry carrying the most frequent genes and DNA. Counted in this sample were about 500,000 distinct CDR3 sequences; 16% of them appeared once. Together, the top ten hold 15% to 20% of the sample. The sample consisted of blood. These receptors all stem from a young woman with Graves' hyperthyroidism.

The J gene is TRBJ2-1, the V gene TRBV6-2 or TRBV6-3, with 13 bases lining up with TRBD2. Germline V gives CDR1 MNHEY, CDR2 SVGEGT. The junction had 3 bases not matched to a gene; V was cut back by 7 bases and J by 3 bases. The CDR3 length is 15 residues. In DNA, the CDR3 is TGTGCCAGCACCGGGACTAGCGGGATCTACAATGAGCAGTTCTTC. This sequence encodes CASTGTSGIYNEQFF.

This sequence joins TRBV19 and TRBJ1-3, with unresolved D. Deletions cut 3 bases from V and 0 bases from J, with 12 bases between. This CDR3 is 16 amino acids long. Germline lookup yields CDR1 LNHDA and CDR2 SQIVND (reference sequence). DNA of the CDR3: TGTGCCAGTAGTATTTCCCCTATCCACTCTGGAAACACCATATATTTT. Residues: CASSISPIHSGNTIYF.

The chain carries TRBV4-2 and TRBJ2-7; D unclear. The CDR3 extends over 14 amino acids. The V gene's germline CDR1 is LGHNA and CDR2 YNFKEQ. Trimming took 3 bases from V and 1 from J, leaving 10 bases between them. The CDR3 sequence: CASSHSRPSYEQYF. The CDR3 DNA is TGTGCCAGCAGCCATTCGCGTCCTTCCTACGAGCAGTACTTC.

In regard to this clonotype: A much larger clone is a single base away; this may be a read error. The chain links TRBV11-2 to TRBJ1-4, with 8 bases fitting TRBD1. The CDR3 extends over 15 amino acids. V trimming: 6 bases; J trimming: 8 bases; junction bases outside the gene matches: 11. In germline, CDR1 is SGHAT, CDR2 FQNNGV. The chain's CDR3 is CASSLARTGREKLFF. CDR3 DNA sequence: TGTGCCAGCAGTCTTGCTCGGACAGGGCGGGAAAAACTGTTTTTT.

V usage is TRBV10-1 and J usage is TRBJ2-2, with a weak D call TRBD2 (6 bases). This CDR3 comprises 18 residues. Germline assignment: CDR1 WNHNN and CDR2 SYGVQD (reference sequence). V was cut by 2 bases and J by 1 base, with 17 bases left in between. The CDR3 DNA reads TGCGCCAGCAGTGAGCCGGTTTTGGGGGGAGAGAACACCGGGGAGCTGTTTTTT. Its translation: CASSEPVLGGENTGELFF.

The V call is TRBV18, the J call TRBJ2-7; 11 nucleotides line up with TRBD2. Per the germline V gene, CDR1 is KGHSH and CDR2 is LQKENI. CDR3 length: 18 residues. V was pared by 1 base and J by 0 bases, with 8 bases of the junction left unmatched. CDR3 nucleotides: TGTGCCAGCTCACCACTCACCCTAGCGGGAGGAAACTCCTACGAGCAGTACTTC. Amino acid sequence: CASSPLTLAGGNSYEQYF.